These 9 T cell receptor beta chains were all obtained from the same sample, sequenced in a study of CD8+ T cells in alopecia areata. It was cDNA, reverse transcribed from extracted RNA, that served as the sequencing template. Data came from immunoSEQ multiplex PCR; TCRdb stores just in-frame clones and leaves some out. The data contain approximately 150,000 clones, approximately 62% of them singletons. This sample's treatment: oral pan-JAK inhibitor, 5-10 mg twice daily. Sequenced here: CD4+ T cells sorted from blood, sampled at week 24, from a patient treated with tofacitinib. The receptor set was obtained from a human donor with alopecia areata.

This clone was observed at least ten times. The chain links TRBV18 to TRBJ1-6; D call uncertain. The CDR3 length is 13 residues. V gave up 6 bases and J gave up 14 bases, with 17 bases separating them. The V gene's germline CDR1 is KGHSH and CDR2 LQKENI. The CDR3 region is CASSREVGEALHF. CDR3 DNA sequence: TGTGCCAGCTCGCGCGAAGTTGGTGAGGCCCTCCACTTT.

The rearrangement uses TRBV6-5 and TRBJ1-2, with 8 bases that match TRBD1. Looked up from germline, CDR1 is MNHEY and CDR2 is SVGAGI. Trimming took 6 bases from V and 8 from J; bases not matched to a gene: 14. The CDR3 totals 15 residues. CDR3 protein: CASSRLPGGKEGYTF. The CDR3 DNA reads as TGTGCCAGCAGCCGACTACCAGGGGGCAAGGAGGGCTACACCTTC.

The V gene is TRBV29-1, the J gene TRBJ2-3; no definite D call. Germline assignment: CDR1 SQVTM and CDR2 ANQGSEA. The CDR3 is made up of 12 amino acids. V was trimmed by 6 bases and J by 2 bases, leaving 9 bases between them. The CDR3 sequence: CSVLYNTDTQYF. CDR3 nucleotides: TGCAGCGTCCTCTACAACACAGATACGCAGTATTTT.

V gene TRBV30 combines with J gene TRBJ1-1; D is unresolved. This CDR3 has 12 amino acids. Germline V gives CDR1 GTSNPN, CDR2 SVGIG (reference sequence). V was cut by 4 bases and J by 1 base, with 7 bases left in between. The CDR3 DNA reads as TGTGCCTGGAACAGAGAGAACACTGAAGCTTTCTTT. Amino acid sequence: CAWNRENTEAFF.

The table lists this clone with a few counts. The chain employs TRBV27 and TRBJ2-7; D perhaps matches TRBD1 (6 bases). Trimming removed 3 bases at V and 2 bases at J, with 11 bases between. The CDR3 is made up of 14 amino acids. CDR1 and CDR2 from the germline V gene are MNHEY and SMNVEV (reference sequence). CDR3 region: CASSFQAGAYEQYF. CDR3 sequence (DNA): TGTGCCAGCAGTTTTCAGGCAGGGGCCTACGAGCAGTACTTC.

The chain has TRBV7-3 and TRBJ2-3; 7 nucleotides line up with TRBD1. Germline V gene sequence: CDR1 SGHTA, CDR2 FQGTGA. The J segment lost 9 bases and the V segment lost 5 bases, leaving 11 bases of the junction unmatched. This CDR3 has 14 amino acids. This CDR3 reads CASSPITGAVTQYF. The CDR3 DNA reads TGTGCCAGCAGCCCAATCACAGGGGCGGTAACGCAGTATTTT.

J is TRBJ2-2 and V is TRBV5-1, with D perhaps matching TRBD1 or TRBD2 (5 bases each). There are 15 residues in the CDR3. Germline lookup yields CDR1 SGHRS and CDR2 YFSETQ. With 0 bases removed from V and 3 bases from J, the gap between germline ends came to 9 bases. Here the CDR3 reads CASSLAVGDTGELFF. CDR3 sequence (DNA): TGCGCCAGCAGCTTGGCCGTGGGGGACACCGGGGAGCTGTTTTTT.

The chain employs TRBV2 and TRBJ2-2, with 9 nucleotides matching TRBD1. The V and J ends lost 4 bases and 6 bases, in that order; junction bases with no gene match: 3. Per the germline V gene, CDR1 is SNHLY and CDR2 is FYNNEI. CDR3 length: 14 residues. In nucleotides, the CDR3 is TGTGCCAGCAGTGGACAGGGGGTCGCCGGGGAGCTGTTTTTT. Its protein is CASSGQGVAGELFF. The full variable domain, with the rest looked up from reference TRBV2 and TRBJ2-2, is EPEVTQTPSHQVTQMGQEVILRCVPISNHLYFYWYRQILGQKVEFLVSFYNNEISEKSEIFDDQFSVERPDGSNFTLKIRSTKLEDSAMYFCASSGQGVAGELFFGEGSRLTVL.

CDR3 loop: CAGERAGGVLETQYF. The CDR3 DNA reads TGTGCTGGGGAGAGGGCCGGTGGGGTTCTGGAGACCCAGTACTTC. The chain uses TRBV30 and TRBJ2-5, with a weak D call TRBD2 (5 bases). CDR3 length: 15 amino acids. Per germline, CDR1 GTSNPN and CDR2 SVGIG (reference sequence).